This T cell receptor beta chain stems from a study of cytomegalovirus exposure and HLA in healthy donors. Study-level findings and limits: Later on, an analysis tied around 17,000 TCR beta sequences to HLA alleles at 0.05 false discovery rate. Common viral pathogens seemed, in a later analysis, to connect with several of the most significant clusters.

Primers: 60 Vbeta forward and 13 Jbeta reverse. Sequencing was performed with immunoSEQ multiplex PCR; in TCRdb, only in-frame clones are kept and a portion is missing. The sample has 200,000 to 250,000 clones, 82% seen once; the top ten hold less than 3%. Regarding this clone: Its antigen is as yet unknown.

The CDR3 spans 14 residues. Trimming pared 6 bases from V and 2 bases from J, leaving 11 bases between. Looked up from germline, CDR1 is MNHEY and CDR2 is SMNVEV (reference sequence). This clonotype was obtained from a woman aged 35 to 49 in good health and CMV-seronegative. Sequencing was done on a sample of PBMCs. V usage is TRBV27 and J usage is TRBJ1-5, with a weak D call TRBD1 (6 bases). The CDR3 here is CASRFRGGNQPQHF. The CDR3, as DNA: TGTGCCAGCAGGTTCAGGGGAGGCAATCAGCCCCAGCATTTT.